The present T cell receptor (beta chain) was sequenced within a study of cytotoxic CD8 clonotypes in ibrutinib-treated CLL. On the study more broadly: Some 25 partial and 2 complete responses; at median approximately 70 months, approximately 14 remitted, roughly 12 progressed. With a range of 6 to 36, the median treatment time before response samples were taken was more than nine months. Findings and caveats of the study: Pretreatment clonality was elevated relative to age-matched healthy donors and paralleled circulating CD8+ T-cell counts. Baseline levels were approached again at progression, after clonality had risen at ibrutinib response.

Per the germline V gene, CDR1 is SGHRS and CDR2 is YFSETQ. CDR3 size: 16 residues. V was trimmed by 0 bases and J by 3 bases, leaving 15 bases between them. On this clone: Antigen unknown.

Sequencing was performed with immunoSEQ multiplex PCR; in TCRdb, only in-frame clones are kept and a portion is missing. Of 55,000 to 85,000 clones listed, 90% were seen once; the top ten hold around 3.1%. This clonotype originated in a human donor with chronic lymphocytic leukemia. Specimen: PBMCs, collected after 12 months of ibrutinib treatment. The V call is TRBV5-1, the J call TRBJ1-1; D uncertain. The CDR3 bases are TGCGCCAGCAGCTTGGTTTGGGAGGGTACGGACACTGAAGCTTTCTTT. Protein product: CASSLVWEGTDTEAFF.